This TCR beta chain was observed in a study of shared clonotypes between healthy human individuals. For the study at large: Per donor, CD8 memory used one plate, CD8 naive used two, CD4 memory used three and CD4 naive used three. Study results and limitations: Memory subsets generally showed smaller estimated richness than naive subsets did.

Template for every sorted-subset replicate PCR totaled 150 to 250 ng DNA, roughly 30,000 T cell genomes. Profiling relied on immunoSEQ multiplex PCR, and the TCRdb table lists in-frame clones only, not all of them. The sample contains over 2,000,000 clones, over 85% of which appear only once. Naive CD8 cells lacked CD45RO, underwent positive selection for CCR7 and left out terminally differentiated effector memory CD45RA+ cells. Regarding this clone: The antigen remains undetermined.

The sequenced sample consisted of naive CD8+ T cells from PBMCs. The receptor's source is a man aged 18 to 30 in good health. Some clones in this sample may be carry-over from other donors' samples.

CDR3 in DNA: TGTGCCAGCAGCTTACTAGCGGGGGTACAAAATGAGCAGTTCTTC. It translates to CASSLLAGVQNEQFF. This sequence joins TRBV11-2 and TRBJ2-1; 10 bases align to TRBD2. From germline, CDR1 is SGHAT and CDR2 FQNNGV. The CDR3 has 15 amino acids. With 2 bases clipped from V and 7 bases from J, the junction kept 5 bases outside the gene matches. The full variable domain, rest sourced from reference TRBV11-2 and TRBJ2-1, is EAGVAQSPRYKIIEKRQSVAFWCNPISGHATLYWYQQILGQGPKLLIQFQNNGVVDDSQLPKDRFSAERLKGVDSTLKIQPAKLEDSAVYLCASSLLAGVQNEQFFGPGTRLTVL.